This T cell receptor beta chain was sequenced in a study of cytotoxic CD8 clonotypes in ibrutinib-treated CLL. This CDR3 has 16 residues. Germline V gives CDR1 SGHNT, CDR2 YYREEE (reference sequence). Trimming took 4 bases from V and 5 from J; bases not matched to a gene: 5. Profiling relied on immunoSEQ multiplex PCR, and the TCRdb table lists in-frame clones only, not all of them. This sample yields fewer than 35,000 clones, of which about 70% are seen a single time; 25% to 35% belongs to the top ten. This clone was detected a few times. The sample here was PBMCs, taken before ibrutinib treatment. The chain couples TRBV5-4 to TRBJ2-2; 13 nucleotides agree with TRBD2. The receptor's source is a human donor with chronic lymphocytic leukemia. The DNA of the CDR3 is TGTGCCAGCAGCCGGCGGACTAGCGGGGGAACCGGGGAGCTGTTTTTT. Encoded protein: CASSRRTSGGTGELFF.